This T cell receptor (beta chain) was retrieved from a study of neurological immune-mediated disorders. Only a few counts were recorded for this clonotype. TCRdb passed the 5' RACE reads through MiXCR, listing each CDR3 protein once. The table lists tens of thousands of distinct CDR3 sequences, roughly 3.5% of them singletons. The CDR3 has 13 amino acids. Germline loops: CDR1 SGHRS, CDR2 YFSETQ. Trimming removed 2 bases from V and 3 bases from J, with 9 bases in between. Sequences were obtained from PBMCs. The chain is built from TRBV5-1 and TRBJ2-7; D may be TRBD1 (5 bases). The TCR comes from a woman in her fifties or sixties with multiple sclerosis. CDR3: CASSFNQGYEQYF. CDR3 nucleotide sequence: TGCGCCAGCAGCTTTAACCAGGGCTACGAGCAGTACTTC.